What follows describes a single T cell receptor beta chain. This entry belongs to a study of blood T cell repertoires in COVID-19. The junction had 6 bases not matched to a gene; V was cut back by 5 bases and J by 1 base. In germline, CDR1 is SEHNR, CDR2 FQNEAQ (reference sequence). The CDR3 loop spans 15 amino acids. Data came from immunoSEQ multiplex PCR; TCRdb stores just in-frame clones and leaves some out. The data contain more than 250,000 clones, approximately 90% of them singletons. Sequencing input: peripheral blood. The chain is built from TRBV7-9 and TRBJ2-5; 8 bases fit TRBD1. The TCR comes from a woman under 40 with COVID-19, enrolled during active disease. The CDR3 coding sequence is TGTGCCAGCAGCCTCGGGACAGGCCCCCAAGAGACCCAGTACTTC. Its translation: CASSLGTGPQETQYF.